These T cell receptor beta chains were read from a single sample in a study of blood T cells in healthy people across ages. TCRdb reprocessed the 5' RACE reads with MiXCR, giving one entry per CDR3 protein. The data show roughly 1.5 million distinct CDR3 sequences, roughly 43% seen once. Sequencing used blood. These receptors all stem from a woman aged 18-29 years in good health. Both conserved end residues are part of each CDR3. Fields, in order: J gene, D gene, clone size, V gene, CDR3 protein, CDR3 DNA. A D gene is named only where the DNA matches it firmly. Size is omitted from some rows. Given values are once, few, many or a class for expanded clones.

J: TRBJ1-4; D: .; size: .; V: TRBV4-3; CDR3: CASSQDRQIPNEKLFF; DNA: TGCGCCAGCAGCCAAGATCGGCAGATTCCTAATGAAAAACTGTTTTTT
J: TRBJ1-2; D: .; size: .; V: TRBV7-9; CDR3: CASSLVLAGYGYTF; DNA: TGTGCCAGCAGCTTAGTTCTGGCCGGCTATGGCTACACCTTC
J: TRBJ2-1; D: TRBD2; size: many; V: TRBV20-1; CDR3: CSAPRAGTGRDEQFF; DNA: TGCAGTGCTCCCCGAGCGGGGACCGGCCGGGATGAGCAGTTCTTC
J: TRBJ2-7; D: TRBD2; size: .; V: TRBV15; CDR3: CATSKSGGAYNEQYF; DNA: TGTGCCACCAGCAAAAGCGGGGGGGCATACAATGAGCAGTACTTC
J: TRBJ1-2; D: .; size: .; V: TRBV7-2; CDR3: CASSLMGPAQVDGYTF; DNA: TGTGCCAGCAGCCTTATGGGGCCGGCGCAGGTCGATGGCTACACCTTC
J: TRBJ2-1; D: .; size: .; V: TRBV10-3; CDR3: CAVQRGYNEQFF; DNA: TGTGCCGTTCAGAGGGGCTACAATGAGCAGTTCTTC
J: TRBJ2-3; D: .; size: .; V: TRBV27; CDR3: CASSRKTSGTDTQYF; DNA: TGTGCCAGCAGTCGAAAGACTAGTGGAACAGATACGCAGTATTTT
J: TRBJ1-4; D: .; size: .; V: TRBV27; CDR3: CASSLSQGYEKLFF; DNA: TGTGCCAGCAGTTTATCCCAGGGATATGAAAAACTGTTTTTT
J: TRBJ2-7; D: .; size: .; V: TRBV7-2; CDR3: CASSLIEGYEQYF; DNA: TGTGCCAGCAGCCTAATAGAAGGCTACGAGCAGTACTTC
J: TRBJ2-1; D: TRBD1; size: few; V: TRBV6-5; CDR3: CASKPDRGSYNEQFF; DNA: TGTGCCAGCAAACCCGACAGGGGTTCCTACAATGAGCAGTTCTTC
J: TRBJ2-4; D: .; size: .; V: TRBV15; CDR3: CATSRVPIEAKNIQYF; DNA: TGTGCCACCAGCAGAGTACCAATTGAGGCCAAAAACATTCAGTACTTC